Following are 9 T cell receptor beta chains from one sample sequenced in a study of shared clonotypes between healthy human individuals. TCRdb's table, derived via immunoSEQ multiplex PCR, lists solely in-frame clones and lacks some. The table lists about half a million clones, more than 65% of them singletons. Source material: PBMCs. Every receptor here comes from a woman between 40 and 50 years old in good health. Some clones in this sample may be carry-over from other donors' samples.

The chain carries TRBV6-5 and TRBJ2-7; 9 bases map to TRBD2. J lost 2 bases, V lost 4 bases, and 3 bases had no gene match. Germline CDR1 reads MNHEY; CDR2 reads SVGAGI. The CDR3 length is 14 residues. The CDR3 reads CASSSLAGTYEQYF. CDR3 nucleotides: TGTGCCAGCAGTTCTCTAGCGGGGACCTACGAGCAGTACTTC.

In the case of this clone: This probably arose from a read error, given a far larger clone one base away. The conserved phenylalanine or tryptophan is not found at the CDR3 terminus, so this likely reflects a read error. The CDR3 spells CASRQGTNTEAFL. In DNA, the CDR3 is TGCGCCAGCAGACAGGGGACGAACACTGAAGCTTTCCTT. The V and J genes are TRBV10-1 and TRBJ1-1; 7 bases are a match to TRBD1. The CDR3 runs 13 residues. Germline V gene lookup returns CDR1 WNHNN and CDR2 SYGVQD (reference sequence). Trimming cost V 6 bases and J 1 base; bases outside gene matches: 2.

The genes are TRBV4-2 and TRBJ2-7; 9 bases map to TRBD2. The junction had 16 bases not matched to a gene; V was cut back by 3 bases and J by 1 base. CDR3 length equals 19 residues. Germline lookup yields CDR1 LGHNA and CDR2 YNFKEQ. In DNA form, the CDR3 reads TGTGCCAGCAGCCACCCGACTAGCGGCAGCACGCTCTTTTCCTACGAGCAGTACTTC. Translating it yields CASSHPTSGSTLFSYEQYF.

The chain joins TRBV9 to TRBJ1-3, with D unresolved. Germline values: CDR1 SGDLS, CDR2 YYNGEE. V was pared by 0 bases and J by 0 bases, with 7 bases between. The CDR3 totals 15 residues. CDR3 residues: CASSVGAPSGNTIYF. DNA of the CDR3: TGTGCCAGCAGCGTAGGAGCACCCTCTGGAAACACCATATATTTT.

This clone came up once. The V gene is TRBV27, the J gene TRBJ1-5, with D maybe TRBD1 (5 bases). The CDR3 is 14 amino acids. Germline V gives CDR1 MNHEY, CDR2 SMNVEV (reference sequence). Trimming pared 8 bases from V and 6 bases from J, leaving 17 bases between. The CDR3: CASGGRQGGQPQHF. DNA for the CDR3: TGTGCCAGCGGGGGGAGGCAGGGCGGTCAGCCCCAGCATTTT.

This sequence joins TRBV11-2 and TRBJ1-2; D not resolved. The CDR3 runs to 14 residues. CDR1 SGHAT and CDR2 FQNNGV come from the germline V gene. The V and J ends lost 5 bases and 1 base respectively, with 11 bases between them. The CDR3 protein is CASSQNSLNYGYTF. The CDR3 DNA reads TGTGCCAGCAGCCAAAATTCGCTTAACTATGGCTACACCTTC.

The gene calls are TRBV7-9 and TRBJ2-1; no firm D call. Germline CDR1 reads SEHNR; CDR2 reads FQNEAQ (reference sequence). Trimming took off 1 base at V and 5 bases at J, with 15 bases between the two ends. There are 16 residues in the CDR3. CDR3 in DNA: TGTGCCAGCAGCTTAGAAGGTCGTCGACCCGACAATGAGCAGTTCTTC. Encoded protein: CASSLEGRRPDNEQFF. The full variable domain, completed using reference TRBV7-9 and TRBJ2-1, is DTGVSQNPRHKITKRGQNVTFRCDPISEHNRLYWYRQTLGQGPEFLTYFQNEAQLEKSRLLSDRFSAERPKGSFSTLEIQRTEQGDSAMYLCASSLEGRRPDNEQFFGPGTRLTVL.

The CDR3 nucleotides are TGTGCCAGCAGCTTAACGGTTGGGACCCAGTACTTC. This gives the protein CASSLTVGTQYF. This chain uses TRBV7-2 with TRBJ2-5; D gene ambiguous. Germline CDR1 and CDR2: SGHTA and FQGNSA. The V end was cut by 2 bases, the J end by 7 bases, with 8 bases between. The CDR3 runs 12 residues.

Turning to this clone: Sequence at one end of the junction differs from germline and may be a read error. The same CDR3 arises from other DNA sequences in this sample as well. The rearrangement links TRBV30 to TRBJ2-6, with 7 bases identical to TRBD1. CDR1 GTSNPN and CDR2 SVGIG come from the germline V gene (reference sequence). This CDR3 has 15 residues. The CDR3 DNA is TGTGCCTGGGGGACAGACCTCTATGGGGCCAACGTACTGACTTTC. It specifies CAWGTDLYGANVLTF.